The source of this T cell receptor beta chain is a study of blood T cell repertoires in COVID-19. Overall study context: Samples representing acute and convalescent COVID-19 were sourced from the United States, Italy and Spain. Sample material is recorded as cDNA or gDNA derived from T cells, B-cell-depleted T cells, or PBMCs.

Authors' methods: Reference gene primers were amplified, and this amplification served to estimate nucleated cell counts. The protocol was immunoSEQ multiplex PCR, while the TCRdb copy is restricted to in-frame clones and leaves out a portion. The D gene and trimming were derived from the DNA, and the V and J assignments and clone size from that table. Here the sample spans approximately 360,000 clones, roughly 90% being singletons. Donors were grouped by their self-reported clinical history. From germline, CDR1 is SNHLY and CDR2 FYNNEI. The V segment lost 5 bases and the J segment 8 bases; nucleotides outside the gene matches: 6. The CDR3 contains 13 residues.

The sequenced sample consisted of PBMCs or T cells enriched from blood (not recorded which). The rearrangement uses TRBV2 and TRBJ1-2, with 9 bases lining up with TRBD1. The sequence derives from a woman in her 30s with acute COVID-19. The CDR3 here is CASSYRTGEGYTF. The CDR3 nucleotides are TGTGCCAGCAGTTACCGGACAGGGGAAGGCTACACCTTC.